Only a few counts were recorded for the clone carrying this T cell receptor beta chain. The antigen is undetermined. The data stem from a study of cytomegalovirus exposure and HLA in healthy donors. The overall study: There were roughly 120 million unique TCR beta sequences, drawn from 180 million or so T cells, in an earlier analysis. Findings and limits, study-wide: The number of N-insertions in an Asian-associated ancestry cluster was reportedly below the roughly 670-donor mean in a later analysis. Among the sequence variants, a highly shared cluster was likely an artifact of sequencing.

Primers: 60 Vbeta forward and 13 Jbeta reverse. Sequenced by immunoSEQ multiplex PCR; TCRdb stores in-frame clones only, minus some. The data hold about 94,000 clones, with around 69% observed a single time. The germline V gene encodes CDR1 SGHVS and CDR2 FNYEAQ. The CDR3 covers 16 residues. V was pared by 1 base and J by 5 bases, with 5 bases of the junction left unmatched. The TCR comes from a man aged 25 to 40 in good health and CMV-seronegative. The source material was PBMCs. The chain links TRBV7-6 to TRBJ2-2; TRBD1 aligns across 9 bases. The CDR3 DNA reads TGTGCCAGCAGCTTAGTCGGGACAGGGATAACCGGGGAGCTGTTTTTT. This translates into CASSLVGTGITGELFF.